This is a list of T cell receptor beta chains from one sample in a study of shared clonotypes between healthy human individuals. Sequencing was performed with immunoSEQ multiplex PCR; in TCRdb, only in-frame clones are kept and a portion is missing. The sample records about 610,000 clones, less than 98% being singletons. The sequenced sample consisted of naive CD4+ T cells sorted from blood. Receptor source: a woman in her 30s in good health. The CDR3 runs from the conserved cysteine through the conserved F or W. Each record gives: clone size, D gene, V gene, J gene, CDR3 protein, CDR3 DNA. D genes are given only for firm matches. Clone size appears in some rows only: once, few, many, or a class for an expanded clone.

-	-	TRBV7-2	TRBJ2-7	CASSLAGGPSYEQYF	TGTGCCAGCAGCTTAGCGGGAGGCCCCTCCTACGAGCAGTACTTC
-	-	TRBV4-2	TRBJ2-1	CASSQVAEYNEQFF	TGTGCCAGCAGCCAAGTTGCGGAGTACAATGAGCAGTTCTTC
-	-	TRBV5-4	TRBJ2-5	CASSPRSFGTRETQYF	TGTGCCAGCAGTCCAAGATCTTTCGGGACTCGAGAGACCCAGTACTTC
-	TRBD2	TRBV5-6	TRBJ2-1	CASSFSGTSGYNEQFF	TGTGCCAGCAGCTTTTCCGGGACTAGCGGCTACAATGAGCAGTTCTTC
-	TRBD2	TRBV5-1	TRBJ2-3	CASSLVLARTDTQYF	TGCGCCAGCAGCTTGGTACTAGCGAGGACAGATACGCAGTATTTT
-	-	TRBV7-2	TRBJ2-4	CASSLQNIQYF	TGTGCCAGCAGCTTACAAAACATTCAGTACTTC
-	-	TRBV25-1	TRBJ1-1	CASREGNTEAFF	TGTGCCAGCAGGGAGGGGAACACTGAAGCTTTCTTT
once	-	TRBV2	TRBJ1-3	CASNPDSSGNTIYF	TGTGCCAGCAATCCCGACAGCTCTGGAAACACCATATATTTT
-	TRBD2	TRBV29-1	TRBJ2-3	CSVGGGSSSDTQYF	TGCAGCGTTGGTGGCGGGAGCTCCTCAGATACGCAGTATTTT
-	-	TRBV18	TRBJ2-7	CASSRAKNYEQYF	TGTGCCAGCTCACGGGCCAAGAACTACGAGCAGTACTTC
-	-	TRBV27	TRBJ2-7	CASSLNRVGYEQYF	TGTGCCAGCAGTTTGAACAGGGTGGGCTACGAGCAGTACTTC
-	-	TRBV27	TRBJ2-3	CATGWGTQYF	TGTGCCACCGGCTGGGGTACGCAGTATTTT
once	-	TRBV19	TRBJ2-7	CASSNGDVGAVYEQYF	TGTGCCAGTAGTAATGGAGATGTGGGGGCAGTATACGAGCAGTACTTC
-	-	TRBV29-1	TRBJ2-5	CSVESGVETQYF	TGCAGCGTTGAGTCCGGGGTTGAGACCCAGTACTTC
once	-	TRBV19	TRBJ1-1	CASRTPPGTEAFF	TGTGCCAGCCGGACACCCCCGGGAACTGAAGCTTTCTTT
few	TRBD2	TRBV29-1	TRBJ2-1	CSALPAGGYNEQFF	TGCAGCGCTCTTCCCGCGGGAGGTTACAATGAGCAGTTCTTC
-	TRBD2	TRBV11-3	TRBJ2-1	CASSLGLATDEQFF	TGTGCCAGCAGCTTAGGACTAGCGACCGATGAGCAGTTCTTC
-	-	TRBV5-1	TRBJ1-2	CASSLDYSDGYTF	TGCGCCAGCAGCTTGGATTACAGCGATGGCTACACCTTC
-	-	TRBV28	TRBJ2-1	CASSLPPTDEQFF	TGTGCCAGCAGTTTACCCCCCACAGACGAGCAGTTCTTC
-	TRBD2	TRBV11-2	TRBJ2-5	CASSPGGLPYQETQYF	TGTGCCAGCAGCCCGGGGGGACTCCCGTACCAAGAGACCCAGTACTTC
-	-	TRBV7-9	TRBJ1-6	CASSLATGSSYNSPLHF	TGTGCCAGCAGCTTGGCAACAGGGAGCTCCTATAATTCACCCCTCCACTTT
-	-	TRBV10-1	TRBJ2-3	CASKGTGSDTQYF	TGCGCCAGCAAGGGTACGGGGTCAGATACGCAGTATTTT
-	-	TRBV19	TRBJ2-1	CASSMLSRNEQFF	TGTGCCAGTAGTATGCTTAGCAGGAATGAGCAGTTCTTC
-	TRBD2	TRBV4-1	TRBJ2-1	CASSQASGPLLNEQFF	TGCGCCAGCAGCCAAGCTAGCGGACCCTTGCTCAATGAGCAGTTCTTC
-	-	TRBV19	TRBJ1-5	CASSIGGGGNQPQHF	TGTGCCAGTAGTATAGGAGGCGGGGGCAATCAGCCCCAGCATTTT
-	-	TRBV15	TRBJ2-2	CATSRGGELFF	TGTGCCACCAGCAGAGGGGGGGAGCTGTTTTTT
-	-	TRBV18	TRBJ2-2	CASFAAPPLVGDTGELFF	TGTGCCAGCTTTGCGGCCCCCCCATTAGTCGGGGACACCGGGGAGCTGTTTTTT